This TCR beta chain derives from a study of graft-versus-host responses after intestinal transplantation (dated by TCRdb to the early 2020s). About the full investigation: Recipients received multivisceral, liver-intestinal, or isolated intestinal transplants. Every recipient was given anti-thymocyte globulin induction, then maintenance tacrolimus and steroids for two to three years. After intestinal transplantation, graft-versus-host and host-versus-graft alloreactive T cell clones in the graft, circulation and bone marrow were tracked using bulk TCR-beta CDR3 sequencing. To identify alloreactive clones, pre-transplant mixed lymphocyte reaction products were sequenced and compared with unstimulated pre-transplant donor and recipient T cells. A cohort of about two dozen intestinal transplant recipients, including one retransplant, was enrolled, and 3 patients lacking pretransplant specimens were excluded. Donor T cell macrochimerism was defined as a peak of at least 4% donor T cells among recipient peripheral blood mononuclear cells. Rather than going through the commercial service, samples from a few later patients were sequenced in-house on an Illumina MiSeq and processed with MiXCR. General study outcomes and caveats: The relatively low number and heterogeneity of intestinal transplant patients limited the conclusions. GvH clones were found in recipient bone marrow, and some of the GvH clones appeared earlier in ileal mucosa or blood, which is consistent with an intestinal mucosal origin. Early after transplant, declines in HvG clones were associated with peak levels of circulating GvH clones. High GvH to HvG T cell clonal ratios were observed in the allografts of patients with donor T cell macrochimerism.

Blood samples were collected up to 4 times in the first month after transplant and then at least monthly when available. The library was built by means of the immunoSEQ multiplex PCR assay. Adaptive Biotechnologies carried out high-throughput TCR-beta CDR3 sequencing of genomic DNA for most patients. In the original analysis: Adaptive's ImmunoSEQ software was the source of the TCR sequencing data for 15 to 20 patients, while a few other patients were processed with MiXCR and VDJtools. CDR3 nucleotide sequences shared between donor and recipient were removed because the origin of such sequences could not be assigned. Alloreactive clones required at least 2-fold expansion over unstimulated cells and minimum CFSE-low frequency of 0.002% (template counts) or 0.001% (read counts). A clone was considered mappable if detected in the sequenced pre-transplant spleen, lymph node, or MLR CFSE-low populations of the donor or recipient. Cumulative frequency of alloreactive clones was calculated as a percentage of all sequences weighted by copy number. Entries here come from immuneACCESS through TCRdb and include only in-frame sequences with V and J called. Some clones fail to appear in such tables; in the studies checked, an unresolved V gene covers under half of the shortfall, and the cause of the remainder is unknown. For V, J and clone size, that table is used; D and trimming come from the DNA. For this sample there are 10,000 or so clones; 80% to 95% appear just once. The ten biggest clones cover approximately 3.8% of the sample.

A distance of 11 bases separates the germline ends of V and J, which lose 7 bases and 4 bases respectively. The CDR3 runs 13 residues from the cysteine to the phenylalanine. The kept DNA is CDR3 alone, 39 bases in frame from the first base. CDR1 and CDR2 were assigned from the germline V gene as SNHLY and FYNNEI. As for this clone: The antigen it binds to is not known. Within one base of it there is no much larger clone, and no base qualities were kept.

This clonotype was obtained from a human patient who received an intestinal transplant, so some T cells may come from the graft donor. This sequence uses TRBV2 and TRBJ1-3, with the D gene call left open. The material was PBMCs, obtained roughly 45 days after intestinal transplantation. The nucleotide sequence is TGTGCCAGCACCGCCGGAAGGGGAAACACCATATATTTT. This sequence encodes CASTAGRGNTIYF.